These 10 T cell receptor beta chains were all obtained from the same sample, sequenced in a study of cytotoxic CD8 clonotypes in ibrutinib-treated CLL. Sequencing used immunoSEQ multiplex PCR; TCRdb keeps in-frame clones, though not all of them. The sample has about 80,000 clones, about 76% seen once. This specimen was PBMCs, taken after 12 months of ibrutinib treatment. The receptor set was obtained from a human donor with chronic lymphocytic leukemia.

The chain employs TRBV7-3 and TRBJ2-7; D possibly uses TRBD1 or TRBD2 (5 bases each). V was shortened by 5 bases and J by 0 bases, with 17 bases between the two germline ends. The germline V gene encodes CDR1 SGHTA and CDR2 FQGTGA. The CDR3 consists of 16 residues. CDR3 protein: CASSPRVGDGSYEQYF. CDR3 nucleotide sequence: TGTGCCAGCAGCCCCCGGGTCGGGGACGGCTCCTACGAGCAGTACTTC.

The rearrangement uses TRBV29-1 and TRBJ1-1; 8 nucleotides align to TRBD1. Trimming at V came to 7 bases and at J to 1 base, leaving 5 bases not matched to a gene. The CDR3 length is 13 residues. Germline V gene data show CDR1 as SQVTM and CDR2 as ANQGSEA. The CDR3 DNA follows: TGCAGCGACTCCGGGACAGGGAACACTGAAGCTTTCTTT. Its translation: CSDSGTGNTEAFF. The complete variable domain, with remaining parts taken from reference TRBV29-1 and TRBJ1-1, reads SAVISQKPSRDICQRGTSLTIQCQVDSQVTMMFWYRQQPGQSLTLIATANQGSEATYESGFVIDKFPISRPNLTFSTLTVSNMSPEDSSIYLCSDSGTGNTEAFFGQGTRLTVV.

This clone was seen only a few times. The CDR3 region has the DNA TGCAGCGTTGAAGTTCCGGGAAACACCATATATTTT. Translated, it gives CSVEVPGNTIYF. The V gene is TRBV29-1, the J gene TRBJ1-3, with D unclear. The CDR3 is 12 amino acids. V was trimmed by 1 base and J by 4 bases, leaving 5 bases between them. Germline CDR1 is SQVTM and CDR2 is ANQGSEA. The entire variable domain, with the rest obtained from reference TRBV29-1 and TRBJ1-3, is as follows: SAVISQKPSRDICQRGTSLTIQCQVDSQVTMMFWYRQQPGQSLTLIATANQGSEATYESGFVIDKFPISRPNLTFSTLTVSNMSPEDSSIYLCSVEVPGNTIYFGEGSWLTVV.

CDR3 nucleotide sequence: TGTGCCAGCAGCTGGGACAGGGCCTACGAGCAGTACTTC. It yields the protein CASSWDRAYEQYF. The rearrangement uses TRBV7-2 and TRBJ2-5, with 9 positions matching TRBD1. The DNA end favors TRBJ2-7, so the J call may be wrong. The V gene's germline CDR1 is SGHTA and CDR2 FQGNSA. The CDR3 runs 13 residues.

The chain employs TRBV28 and TRBJ1-4; D is perhaps TRBD1 (6 bases). The length of the CDR3 is 15 residues. Deletions cut 7 bases from V and 0 bases from J, with 12 bases between. CDR1 MDHEN and CDR2 SYDVKM come from the germline V gene. The CDR3: CASNKGGATNEKLFF. The CDR3 DNA follows: TGTGCCAGCAACAAAGGGGGTGCAACTAATGAAAAACTGTTTTTT.

This clone has a single count. This sequence joins TRBV7-9 and TRBJ2-2, with D perhaps TRBD1 or TRBD2 (5 bases each). This CDR3 has 15 amino acids. The V end lost 5 bases, the J end lost 0 bases, and 10 bases lay between the germline ends. Germline CDR1 SEHNR, CDR2 FQNEAQ (reference sequence). CDR3 sequence: CASSHGAANTGELFF. The CDR3 nucleotides read TGTGCCAGCAGCCACGGGGCCGCGAACACCGGGGAGCTGTTTTTT.

The CDR3 DNA is TGTGCCAGCAGTTACTCACAGGGGGGGCAGCCCCAGCATTTT. Protein sequence: CASSYSQGGQPQHF. V usage is TRBV6-5 and J usage is TRBJ1-5; 8 bases are a match to TRBD1. V gave up 0 bases and J gave up 7 bases; unmatched junction bases: 2. The CDR3 covers 14 residues. Germline assignment: CDR1 MNHEY and CDR2 SVGAGI.

Details on this clone: The junction and the germline gene differ at one end; a read error may be behind it. V usage is TRBV6-5 and J usage is TRBJ1-2, with TRBD1 identical over 7 bases. The CDR3 has 10 residues. Per germline, CDR1 MNHEY and CDR2 SVGAGI. The CDR3 here is CASSQGQRGF. CDR3 coding DNA: TGTGCCAGCAGTCAGGGACAGAGGGGCTTC.

The chain joins TRBV7-2 to TRBJ2-1; 11 bases are a match to TRBD2. The CDR3 runs 15 residues. Per the germline V gene, CDR1 is SGHTA and CDR2 is FQGNSA. Trimming at V came to 5 bases and at J to 7 bases, leaving 7 bases not matched to a gene. CDR3 sequence: CASSPGLAGGNEQFF. The CDR3 bases are TGTGCCAGCAGCCCTGGACTAGCGGGTGGAAATGAGCAGTTCTTC.

The chain links TRBV5-1 to TRBJ2-3; 11 nucleotides align to TRBD2. This CDR3 region has 16 residues. V was pared by 4 bases and J by 2 bases, with 6 bases of the junction left unmatched. CDR1 is SGHRS, CDR2 YFSETQ, per germline. Written as DNA, the CDR3 is TGCGCCAGCAGCGCCTCTAGCGGGGGGCCCACAGATACGCAGTATTTT. Translating gives CASSASSGGPTDTQYF.